Below are 32 T cell receptor beta chains sequenced from a single sample in a study of cytomegalovirus exposure and HLA in healthy donors. Researchers ran the PCR with 60 Vbeta and 13 Jbeta primers. Only in-frame clones appear in the TCRdb table, and some are missing; sequencing was by immunoSEQ multiplex PCR. The sample contains roughly 120,000 clones, 79% of which appear only once. Source material: PBMCs. The receptors were gathered from a woman aged 18-29 years in good health and CMV-seropositive.

The chain couples TRBV5-1 to TRBJ2-1; 7 bases are shared with TRBD2. The CDR3 length is 15 residues. Trimming took 0 bases from V and 8 from J; bases not matched to a gene: 8. Germline V gene sequence: CDR1 SGHRS, CDR2 YFSETQ. CDR3 in amino acids: CASSLGAGPGHEQFF. The CDR3 bases are TGCGCCAGCAGCTTGGGAGCGGGGCCCGGCCATGAGCAGTTCTTC.

The genes are TRBV5-4 and TRBJ1-1; no reliable D call. The CDR3 is 14 amino acids. V lost 0 bases, J lost 1 base, and 7 bases lay in between. The germline CDR1 and CDR2 sequences are SGHNT and YYREEE (reference sequence). CDR3 DNA: TGTGCCAGCAGCTTGGCCACAACGAACACTGAAGCTTTCTTT. Amino acids: CASSLATTNTEAFF.

The chain recombines TRBV5-1 with TRBJ2-5; TRBD2 matches 8 bases. The CDR3 runs to 15 residues. Germline CDR1 and CDR2: SGHRS and YFSETQ. V shed 10 bases, J shed 5 bases, and the junction held 16 bases outside the gene matches. The CDR3 sequence is CARPPLAEGRETQYF. The DNA for the CDR3 is TGCGCCCGCCCCCCACTAGCGGAGGGGAGGGAGACCCAGTACTTC.

The gene calls are TRBV2 and TRBJ1-3; TRBD1 might be the D (6 bases). Deletions cut 6 bases from V and 0 bases from J, with 12 bases between. The germline V gene encodes CDR1 SNHLY and CDR2 FYNNEI. CDR3 length: 15 residues. CDR3 DNA: TGTGCCAGCAGCCAAACAGGGCCCTCTGGAAACACCATATATTTT. This codes for CASSQTGPSGNTIYF.

The chain combines TRBV5-4 with TRBJ1-1; no definite D call. CDR1 and CDR2 (germline): SGHNT, YYREEE (reference sequence). V was clipped by 4 bases and J by 1 base, with 14 bases between them. This CDR3 contains 15 residues. This chain's CDR3 is CASSIDVIRNTEAFF. In DNA form, the CDR3 reads TGTGCCAGCAGCATAGATGTCATCCGGAACACTGAAGCTTTCTTT.

V and J are TRBV6-5 and TRBJ1-1, with 7 bases matching TRBD1. Trimming at V came to 6 bases and at J to 10 bases, leaving 14 bases not matched to a gene. Germline assignment: CDR1 MNHEY and CDR2 SVGAGI. The CDR3 covers 14 residues. The CDR3: CASRSDREGLGAFF. CDR3 nucleotide sequence: TGTGCCAGCAGATCCGACAGGGAAGGACTCGGAGCTTTCTTT.

This clone was seen a single time. The rearrangement uses TRBV11-2 and TRBJ1-2; D call uncertain. V lost 2 bases and J lost 5, with 9 bases in between. The length of the CDR3 is 13 residues. CDR1 and CDR2 (germline): SGHAT, FQNNGV. As DNA, the CDR3 is TGTGCCAGCAGCTTAACCCAGGCGTATGGCTACACCTTC. Its protein is CASSLTQAYGYTF.

The gene calls are TRBV18 and TRBJ1-2; 11 nucleotides line up with TRBD1. The CDR3 totals 14 residues. V lost 6 bases to trimming and J lost 6 bases; unmatched junction nucleotides: 6. Per germline, CDR1 KGHSH and CDR2 LQKENI. The CDR3 DNA reads TGTGCCAGCTCTTCGGGACAGGGGGTGCATGGCTACACCTTC. Protein sequence: CASSSGQGVHGYTF. The entire variable domain, with the rest obtained from reference TRBV18 and TRBJ1-2, is as follows: NAGVMQNPRHLVRRRGQEARLRCSPMKGHSHVYWYRQLPEEGLKFMVYLQKENIIDESGMPKERFSAEFPKEGPSILRIQQVVRGDSAAYFCASSSGQGVHGYTFGSGTRLTVV.

This clone came up once. The same CDR3 can be traced to other DNA sequences in this sample. V and J are TRBV5-6 and TRBJ2-7; D ambiguous. Germline CDR1 SGHDT, CDR2 YYEEEE. Trimming shortened V by 3 bases and J by 1 base, and 2 bases separated the two germline ends. The CDR3 runs to 11 residues. The CDR3 region has the DNA TGTGCCAGCAGCTCTTCCTACGAGCAGTACTTC. Translated: CASSSSYEQYF.

This clone occurred a few times. The chain couples TRBV4-2 to TRBJ2-7, with TRBD2 matching 9 bases. The germline gives CDR1 LGHNA, CDR2 YNFKEQ. The CDR3 loop spans 13 amino acids. With 1 base clipped from V and 11 bases from J, the junction kept 6 bases outside the gene matches. CDR3 region: CASSQVAGGHEYF. CDR3 DNA: TGTGCCAGCAGCCAAGTGGCGGGAGGGCACGAGTACTTC.

V and J are TRBV5-8 and TRBJ2-5; D gene unclear. Germline V gene lookup returns CDR1 SGHTS and CDR2 YDEGEE. Trimming stripped 0 bases from V and 2 bases from J, with 2 bases between. The CDR3 totals 12 residues. The CDR3 nucleotides read TGTGCCAGCAGCTTGGCGCAAGAGACCCAGTACTTC. Its protein product is CASSLAQETQYF.

This clone was picked up one time. The CDR3: CASSPWTGHYGYTF. CDR3 DNA sequence: TGTGCCAGCAGTCCCTGGACAGGGCACTATGGCTACACCTTC. V gene TRBV6-1 combines with J gene TRBJ1-2; TRBD1 agrees at 8 bases. J was trimmed by 3 bases and V by 5 bases; bases with no gene match: 5. Germline V CDR1 and CDR2: MNHNS, SASEGT. The CDR3 has 14 residues.

This chain joins TRBV7-9 and TRBJ2-5, with 8 bases matching TRBD2. The J segment lost 1 base and the V segment lost 5 bases, leaving 9 bases of the junction unmatched. CDR3 length: 16 residues. Germline V gives CDR1 SEHNR, CDR2 FQNEAQ (reference sequence). Here the CDR3 reads CASSTNRLALQETQYF. CDR3 bases: TGTGCCAGCAGCACAAATAGACTAGCGCTCCAAGAGACCCAGTACTTC.

This rearrangement joins TRBV27 to TRBJ2-1; no definite D call. CDR1 and CDR2 from the germline V gene are MNHEY and SMNVEV (reference sequence). V was trimmed by 6 bases and J by 9 bases, leaving 9 bases between them. This CDR3 spans 11 amino acids. CDR3 protein: CASSSVGEQFF. The CDR3 region has the DNA TGTGCCAGCAGCTCGGTCGGTGAGCAGTTCTTC.

The table lists this clone with a few counts. This chain joins TRBV5-8 and TRBJ2-7; possible D gene TRBD1, 5 bases. V gave up 0 bases and J gave up 0 bases, with 7 bases separating them. The CDR3 sequence is 14 residues long. CDR1 is SGHTS and CDR2 is YDEGEE in the germline V gene. The CDR3 coding sequence is TGTGCCAGCAGCTTGGGCAGGGACTCCTACGAGCAGTACTTC. Residues: CASSLGRDSYEQYF.

The gene calls are TRBV10-2 and TRBJ1-2; D uncertain. The CDR3 has 17 amino acids. The V gene lost 0 bases and the J gene lost 6 bases, with 20 bases spanning the gap. Germline V gene lookup returns CDR1 WSHSY and CDR2 SAAADI. The CDR3 sequence is CASSESDTLSTWDGYTF. CDR3 DNA sequence: TGCGCCAGCAGTGAGTCCGACACATTGTCCACATGGGATGGCTACACCTTC.

The chain is built from TRBV30 and TRBJ2-5; TRBD2 matches 11 bases. The last part of the DNA fits TRBJ2-7 better; the J call may be wrong. Germline V gives CDR1 GTSNPN, CDR2 SVGIG (reference sequence). The CDR3 spans 14 residues. The CDR3 DNA reads as TGTGCCTGGAGCTCTGGACTAGCGGGTTACGAGCAGTACTTC. The encoded protein is CAWSSGLAGYEQYF.

The chain is built from TRBV23-1 and TRBJ1-3; D remains unclear. TRBV23-1 is annotated as an ORF whose role is uncertain. The ends were cut back, 4 bases at V and 4 bases at J, with 17 bases in the middle. The CDR3 contains 16 residues. CDR3 in DNA: TGCGCCAGCAGTCCTTCAACTTCTGGTGCAGGAAACACCATATATTTT. This encodes CASSPSTSGAGNTIYF.

The rearrangement uses TRBV7-3 and TRBJ1-2; no definite D call. The CDR3 loop spans 15 amino acids. V lost 5 bases to trimming and J lost 8 bases, with 21 bases between them. Germline values: CDR1 SGHTA, CDR2 FQGTGA. CDR3 sequence reads: CASSQTSEDLGGYTF. CDR3 DNA: TGTGCCAGCAGCCAAACGAGCGAGGACTTAGGGGGCTACACCTTC.

The chain combines TRBV6-5 with TRBJ2-1; D might be TRBD2 (7 bases). V gave up 3 bases and J gave up 4 bases, with 13 bases separating them. This CDR3 is built from 15 residues. Germline lookup yields CDR1 MNHEY and CDR2 SVGAGI. The CDR3: CASSYAGAGYNEQFF. Written as DNA, the CDR3 is TGTGCCAGCAGTTATGCGGGGGCTGGGTACAATGAGCAGTTCTTC.

J is TRBJ2-7 and V is TRBV5-1; 7 bases map to TRBD2. Looked up from germline, CDR1 is SGHRS and CDR2 is YFSETQ. The CDR3 loop spans 15 amino acids. Germline trimming cut 7 bases from V and 0 bases from J; bases unmatched to any gene: 10. The CDR3 spells CASFGGDDSSYEQYF. For the CDR3, the DNA is TGCGCCAGCTTTGGGGGGGACGACAGCTCCTACGAGCAGTACTTC.

The sample holds a few counts of this clone. The rearrangement joins TRBV7-9 to TRBJ1-1; 8 nucleotides line up with TRBD1. V shed 5 bases and J 4 bases; nucleotides not matched to a gene: 3. CDR3 length: 13 residues. In germline, CDR1 is SEHNR, CDR2 FQNEAQ (reference sequence). In DNA, the CDR3 is TGTGCCAGCAGCCCACAGGGGGGCACTGAAGCTTTCTTT. It translates to CASSPQGGTEAFF.

The J gene is TRBJ1-1, the V gene TRBV15, with a tentative D call TRBD1 (5 bases). The CDR3 has 14 residues. V was shortened by 0 bases and J by 1 base, with 6 bases between the two germline ends. The germline V gene has CDR1 LNHNV and CDR2 YYDKDF (reference sequence). The CDR3 spells CATSRDRGNTEAFF. DNA of the CDR3: TGTGCCACCAGCAGAGATAGGGGGAACACTGAAGCTTTCTTT.

V usage is TRBV7-9 and J usage is TRBJ2-1, with 9 bases that match TRBD2. V trimming: 4 bases; J trimming: 5 bases; junction bases outside the gene matches: 12. The germline V gene encodes CDR1 SEHNR and CDR2 FQNEAQ (reference sequence). The CDR3 contains 17 residues. The CDR3 coding sequence is TGTGCCAGCAGCTCCTCATTCCTAGCGGGGACTGACAATGAGCAGTTCTTC. Amino acid sequence: CASSSSFLAGTDNEQFF.

This sequence joins TRBV7-3 and TRBJ1-4; D unclear. The CDR3 is made up of 15 amino acids. The germline V gene has CDR1 SGHTA and CDR2 FQGTGA. Deletions cut 5 bases from V and 3 bases from J, with 13 bases between. CDR3 amino acids: CASSPGGGPNEKLFF. The CDR3 region has the DNA TGTGCCAGCAGCCCTGGCGGAGGGCCTAATGAAAAACTGTTTTTT.

DNA of the CDR3: TGTGCCAGCAGCGTAGACCCACAGGGTACTGGGGATGGCTACACCTTC. Translation: CASSVDPQGTGDGYTF. V is TRBV9 and J is TRBJ1-2; D might be TRBD1 (6 bases). The CDR3 extends over 16 amino acids. Trimming pared 0 bases from V and 6 bases from J, leaving 18 bases between. The germline V gene has CDR1 SGDLS and CDR2 YYNGEE.

V usage is TRBV9 and J usage is TRBJ1-5, with 8 bases matching TRBD1. The V segment lost 4 bases and the J segment 6 bases; nucleotides outside the gene matches: 6. The CDR3 covers 14 residues. Germline values: CDR1 SGDLS, CDR2 YYNGEE. For the CDR3, the DNA is TGTGCCAGCAGCAAAGACAGGGGAGTTCAGCCCCAGCATTTT. It codes for CASSKDRGVQPQHF. Complete variable domain (other parts from reference TRBV9 and TRBJ1-5): DSGVTQTPKHLITATGQRVTLRCSPRSGDLSVYWYQQSLDQGLQFLIQYYNGEERAKGNILERFSAQQFPDLHSELNLSSLELGDSALYFCASSKDRGVQPQHFGDGTRLSIL.

The chain combines TRBV2 with TRBJ2-2; D not resolved. This CDR3 spans 15 amino acids. V was clipped by 4 bases and J by 0 bases, with 9 bases between them. The germline V gene has CDR1 SNHLY and CDR2 FYNNEI. The CDR3 coding sequence is TGTGCCAGCAGTGTGAGGCTAGCGAACACCGGGGAGCTGTTTTTT. Translation: CASSVRLANTGELFF.

The V gene is TRBV29-1, the J gene TRBJ1-1; possible D gene TRBD1, 6 bases. Deletions cut 7 bases from V and 3 bases from J, with 24 bases between. This CDR3 spans 16 amino acids. Looked up from germline, CDR1 is SQVTM and CDR2 is ANQGSEA. This CDR3 reads CSAFNLNRVKDTEAFF. In nucleotides, the CDR3 is TGCAGCGCCTTTAACCTCAACAGGGTTAAGGACACTGAAGCTTTCTTT. The full variable domain, rest sourced from reference TRBV29-1 and TRBJ1-1, is SAVISQKPSRDICQRGTSLTIQCQVDSQVTMMFWYRQQPGQSLTLIATANQGSEATYESGFVIDKFPISRPNLTFSTLTVSNMSPEDSSIYLCSAFNLNRVKDTEAFFGQGTRLTVV.

The rearrangement uses TRBV6-1 and TRBJ2-7, with a possible D match to TRBD2 (6 bases). Trimming removed 8 bases from V and 4 bases from J, with 15 bases in between. The germline V gene has CDR1 MNHNS and CDR2 SASEGT. The CDR3 covers 13 residues. The CDR3, as DNA: TGTGCCAGCTGCATCGGGACTCAGTACGAGCAGTACTTC. Its translation is CASCIGTQYEQYF.

This clone was seen once. The CDR3 DNA is TGTGCCTGGACCGGGGGGGGCAGGGGAGCCGAGCAGTACTTC. Amino acids: CAWTGGGRGAEQYF. J is TRBJ2-7 and V is TRBV30, with TRBD2 identical over 8 bases. The CDR3 has 14 amino acids. Germline V CDR1 and CDR2: GTSNPN, SVGIG (reference sequence). Trimming at V came to 4 bases and at J to 6 bases, leaving 11 bases not matched to a gene.

The chain has TRBV5-1 and TRBJ2-7, with TRBD1 identical over 8 bases. The CDR3 contains 15 residues. Germline assignment: CDR1 SGHRS and CDR2 YFSETQ. The V segment lost 7 bases and the J segment 0 bases; nucleotides outside the gene matches: 9. This chain's CDR3 is CASRRDRGYSYEQYF. Here the CDR3 DNA reads TGCGCCAGCCGCCGCGACAGGGGCTACTCCTACGAGCAGTACTTC.